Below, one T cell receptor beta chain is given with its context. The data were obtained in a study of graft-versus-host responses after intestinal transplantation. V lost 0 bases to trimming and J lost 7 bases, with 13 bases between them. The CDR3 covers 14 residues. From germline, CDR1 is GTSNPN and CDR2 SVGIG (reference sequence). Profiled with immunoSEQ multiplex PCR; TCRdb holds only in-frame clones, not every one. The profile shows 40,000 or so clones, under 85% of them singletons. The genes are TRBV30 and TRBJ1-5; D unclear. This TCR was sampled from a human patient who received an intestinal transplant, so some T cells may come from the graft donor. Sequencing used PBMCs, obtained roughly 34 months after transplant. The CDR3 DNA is TGTGCCTGGAGTGTGCGAAGGCCCGGGCAGCCCCAGCATTTT. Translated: CAWSVRRPGQPQHF.